These T cell receptor beta chains were read from a single sample in a study of post-analysis software for immune sequencing data. One entry per CDR3 protein results from TCRdb running MiXCR on the PCR reads. The sample holds more than 500,000 distinct CDR3 sequences, around a third seen once. Sequencing was performed on blood. The receptors stem from a girl aged 2-17 years with multiple sclerosis. The CDR3 runs from the conserved cysteine through the conserved F or W. D genes are given only for firm matches. The size of a clone is reported for some rows only, either as once, few or many, or as a class for expanded clones.

v_gene	abundance	d_gene	j_gene	CDR3aa	CDR3nt
TRBV18	-	-	TRBJ2-5	CASSPGVEETQYF	TGTGCCAGCTCACCGGGGGTTGAAGAGACCCAGTACTTC
TRBV20-1	-	TRBD1	TRBJ1-5	CSARLQGNQPQHF	TGCAGTGCTAGACTACAGGGGAATCAGCCCCAGCATTTT
TRBV29-1	many	-	TRBJ2-5	CSVVQGALQETQYF	TGCAGCGTCGTACAGGGCGCCCTCCAAGAGACCCAGTACTTC
TRBV7-2	-	-	TRBJ1-2	CASSLDGARSYGYTF	TGTGCCAGCAGCTTAGATGGGGCTCGGAGCTATGGCTACACCTTC
TRBV5-1	few	TRBD1	TRBJ2-5	CASSLGDRGPYQETQYF	TGCGCCAGCAGCTTAGGGGACAGGGGACCGTACCAAGAGACCCAGTACTTC
TRBV5-1	few	-	TRBJ2-2	CASSLGTQNTGELFF	TGCGCCAGCAGCTTGGGGACCCAGAACACCGGGGAGCTGTTTTTT
TRBV5-1	-	-	TRBJ2-2	CASSLDFTGELFF	TGCGCCAGCAGCTTAGATTTCACCGGGGAGCTGTTTTTT
TRBV6-2/TRBV6-3	-	-	TRBJ2-1	CASSNRGSYEQFF	TGTGCCAGCAGTAATCGGGGGAGCTACGAGCAGTTCTTC
TRBV10-2	many	-	TRBJ2-3	CASSDGTDTQYF	TGCGCCAGCAGTGACGGCACAGATACGCAGTATTTT
TRBV29-1	few	-	TRBJ2-3	CSVRGGGTDTQYF	TGCAGCGTTAGGGGTGGGGGCACAGATACGCAGTATTTT
TRBV27	-	-	TRBJ1-5	CASSLDPSSSQPQHF	TGTGCCAGCAGTTTAGACCCCTCCAGTAGTCAGCCCCAGCATTTT
TRBV29-1	-	-	TRBJ2-5	CSAETVLQETQYF	TGCAGCGCAGAGACAGTGCTCCAAGAGACCCAGTACTTC
TRBV5-1	many	TRBD1	TRBJ2-7	CASSEPGGRNEQYF	TGCGCCAGCAGCGAACCAGGGGGCAGGAACGAGCAGTACTTC
TRBV9	once	TRBD1	TRBJ2-5	CASSVDGTGETQYF	TGTGCCAGCAGCGTAGACGGGACAGGAGAGACCCAGTACTTC
TRBV4-2	few	-	TRBJ2-3	CASSQEIGERDTQYF	TGTGCCAGCAGCCAAGAGATAGGAGAGAGAGATACGCAGTATTTT
TRBV7-3	-	TRBD2	TRBJ2-1	CATPSTSGGDNEQFF	TGTGCCACCCCCTCGACTAGCGGGGGGGACAATGAGCAGTTCTTC
TRBV3-1	-	-	TRBJ2-7	CASSPGHLYYEQYF	TGTGCCAGCAGCCCGGGACACCTTTACTACGAGCAGTACTTC
TRBV29-1	-	TRBD2	TRBJ2-1	CSVTGTSGSADEQFF	TGCAGCGTCACAGGGACTAGCGGTTCCGCTGATGAGCAGTTCTTC
TRBV29-1	few	TRBD2	TRBJ2-1	CSVEDQTSGAYNEQFF	TGCAGCGTTGAAGATCAGACTAGCGGGGCCTACAATGAGCAGTTCTTC
TRBV3-1	few	-	TRBJ2-4	CASSRLGEAKNIQYF	TGTGCCAGCAGCCGTCTAGGGGAAGCCAAAAACATTCAGTACTTC
TRBV11-1	-	TRBD2	TRBJ2-1	CASSLAWLAGSEQFF	TGTGCCAGCAGCTTAGCGTGGCTAGCGGGGAGTGAGCAGTTCTTC
TRBV5-4	many	-	TRBJ2-3	CASSQESWGSTDTQYF	TGTGCCAGCAGCCAAGAATCCTGGGGTAGCACAGATACGCAGTATTTT
TRBV6-5	-	TRBD2	TRBJ2-5	CTSSYKAGGLREQDF	TGTACCAGCAGTTACAAGGCGGGGGGGCTACGGGAGCAGGACTTC
TRBV6-1	-	-	TRBJ2-3	CASRAPGDTQYF	TGTGCCAGCAGAGCTCCGGGAGATACGCAGTATTTT
TRBV2	few	-	TRBJ2-1	CASSEVRRNEQFF	TGTGCCAGCAGTGAAGTCCGGCGCAATGAGCAGTTCTTC
TRBV15	few	-	TRBJ2-1	CATSRVLQGNNEQFF	TGTGCCACCAGCAGAGTGTTGCAGGGTAACAATGAGCAGTTCTTC
TRBV5-1	few	-	TRBJ2-3	CATTWQGSDTQYF	TGCGCCACGACGTGGCAGGGGTCAGATACGCAGTATTTT
TRBV15	-	-	TRBJ1-5	CATEGTSEQPQHF	TGTGCCACCGAGGGGACATCGGAACAGCCCCAGCATTTT
TRBV9	-	-	TRBJ1-1	CASSVMGNTEAFF	TGTGCCAGCAGCGTTATGGGGAACACTGAAGCTTTCTTT
TRBV6-4	-	TRBD2	TRBJ2-5	CASSGLLAEVNEQYF	TGTGCCAGCAGTGGATTACTAGCGGAGGTTAATGAGCAGTACTTC
TRBV27	-	TRBD1	TRBJ1-2	CASSAGQGLDDYTF	TGTGCCAGCAGCGCTGGACAGGGGTTGGATGACTACACCTTC
TRBV5-1	-	-	TRBJ2-5	CASSREGVQETQYF	TGCGCCAGCAGCAGGGAGGGGGTACAAGAGACCCAGTACTTC
TRBV5-1	-	TRBD1	TRBJ1-4	CASSGQGAVEKLFF	TGCGCCAGCAGCGGACAGGGGGCCGTTGAAAAACTGTTTTTT
TRBV27	-	-	TRBJ2-1	CASSLSLVGQGQFF	TGTGCCAGCAGTTTATCTCTGGTGGGTCAGGGGCAGTTCTTC
TRBV3-1	-	-	TRBJ2-3	CASSYGWRASTDTQYF	TGTGCCAGCAGCTACGGGTGGCGTGCTAGCACAGATACGCAGTATTTT
TRBV7-2	few	TRBD2	TRBJ2-1	CASSTRGGWPYNEQFF	TGTGCCAGCAGCACCCGCGGGGGATGGCCCTACAATGAGCAGTTCTTC
TRBV29-1	-	-	TRBJ2-3	CSGRGDPTDTQYF	TGCAGCGGAAGGGGGGACCCCACAGATACGCAGTATTTT
TRBV20-1	-	-	TRBJ2-5	CSATQVQETQYF	TGCAGTGCTACGCAAGTCCAAGAGACCCAGTACTTC
TRBV20-1	once	TRBD1	TRBJ1-2	CSATPGQGIYGYTF	TGCAGTGCTACCCCGGGACAGGGAATTTATGGCTACACCTTC
TRBV20-1	few	-	TRBJ2-4	CSAWGAVLAKNIQYF	TGCAGTGCTTGGGGGGCAGTACTAGCCAAAAACATTCAGTACTTC
TRBV5-1	few	TRBD1	TRBJ1-2	CASSPGTEALSYTF	TGCGCCAGCAGCCCAGGGACAGAAGCCTTGAGCTACACCTTC
TRBV5-1	few	-	TRBJ1-3	CASSLAGLGSGNTIYF	TGCGCCAGCAGCTTGGCCGGCCTGGGATCTGGAAACACCATATATTTT
TRBV25-1	few	-	TRBJ2-5	CASRGPVGIGETQYF	TGTGCCAGCAGGGGTCCCGTTGGAATAGGGGAGACCCAGTACTTC
TRBV12-3/TRBV12-4	-	-	TRBJ2-2	CASRGDTPTGELFF	TGTGCCAGCAGGGGGGACACCCCGACCGGGGAGCTGTTTTTT
TRBV4-1	few	-	TRBJ2-1	CASSQGRWSEQFF	TGCGCCAGCAGCCAAGGTCGTTGGTCCGAGCAGTTCTTC
TRBV5-1	-	-	TRBJ2-1	CASSPDGNNVNEQFF	TGCGCCAGCAGCCCGGACGGCAACAATGTAAATGAGCAGTTCTTC
TRBV20-1	-	-	TRBJ2-5	CSATTRGETQYF	TGCAGTGCAACCACTAGGGGGGAGACCCAGTACTTC
TRBV29-1	few	-	TRBJ2-2	CSIRASGGPVTGELFF	TGCAGCATTCGGGCATCGGGTGGCCCGGTTACCGGGGAGCTGTTTTTT
TRBV20-1	few	-	TRBJ2-7	CSARDPQTAYEQYF	TGCAGTGCTAGAGATCCCCAGACGGCTTATGAGCAGTACTTC
TRBV11-2	-	-	TRBJ2-7	CASSYGQGTNSVQYF	TGTGCCAGCAGCTACGGTCAGGGGACCAATAGCGTGCAGTACTTC
TRBV20-1	-	TRBD1	TRBJ2-5	CSARDLGGPKTQYF	TGCAGTGCTAGAGACTTAGGGGGCCCGAAGACCCAGTACTTC
TRBV5-1	-	TRBD1	TRBJ2-5	CASSPYGTVQGTQYF	TGCGCCAGCAGCCCCTACGGGACAGTACAAGGGACCCAGTACTTC
TRBV7-9	-	-	TRBJ2-7	CASSYDTYEQYF	TGTGCCAGCAGCTACGACACCTACGAGCAGTACTTC
TRBV6-2/TRBV6-3	-	-	TRBJ2-6	CASIQRGGDSGANVLTF	TGTGCCAGCATACAACGAGGAGGGGATTCTGGGGCCAACGTCCTGACTTTC
TRBV20-1	-	-	TRBJ1-1	CSARSRVMAFEAFF	TGCAGTGCCCGTTCGAGAGTGATGGCCTTTGAAGCTTTCTTT
TRBV7-9	-	-	TRBJ2-7	CASSLDQGIGRYEQYF	TGTGCCAGCAGCTTAGATCAGGGGATTGGGCGCTACGAGCAGTACTTC
TRBV3-1	-	-	TRBJ2-2	CASSHPTGELFF	TGTGCCAGCAGCCATCCCACCGGGGAGCTGTTTTTT